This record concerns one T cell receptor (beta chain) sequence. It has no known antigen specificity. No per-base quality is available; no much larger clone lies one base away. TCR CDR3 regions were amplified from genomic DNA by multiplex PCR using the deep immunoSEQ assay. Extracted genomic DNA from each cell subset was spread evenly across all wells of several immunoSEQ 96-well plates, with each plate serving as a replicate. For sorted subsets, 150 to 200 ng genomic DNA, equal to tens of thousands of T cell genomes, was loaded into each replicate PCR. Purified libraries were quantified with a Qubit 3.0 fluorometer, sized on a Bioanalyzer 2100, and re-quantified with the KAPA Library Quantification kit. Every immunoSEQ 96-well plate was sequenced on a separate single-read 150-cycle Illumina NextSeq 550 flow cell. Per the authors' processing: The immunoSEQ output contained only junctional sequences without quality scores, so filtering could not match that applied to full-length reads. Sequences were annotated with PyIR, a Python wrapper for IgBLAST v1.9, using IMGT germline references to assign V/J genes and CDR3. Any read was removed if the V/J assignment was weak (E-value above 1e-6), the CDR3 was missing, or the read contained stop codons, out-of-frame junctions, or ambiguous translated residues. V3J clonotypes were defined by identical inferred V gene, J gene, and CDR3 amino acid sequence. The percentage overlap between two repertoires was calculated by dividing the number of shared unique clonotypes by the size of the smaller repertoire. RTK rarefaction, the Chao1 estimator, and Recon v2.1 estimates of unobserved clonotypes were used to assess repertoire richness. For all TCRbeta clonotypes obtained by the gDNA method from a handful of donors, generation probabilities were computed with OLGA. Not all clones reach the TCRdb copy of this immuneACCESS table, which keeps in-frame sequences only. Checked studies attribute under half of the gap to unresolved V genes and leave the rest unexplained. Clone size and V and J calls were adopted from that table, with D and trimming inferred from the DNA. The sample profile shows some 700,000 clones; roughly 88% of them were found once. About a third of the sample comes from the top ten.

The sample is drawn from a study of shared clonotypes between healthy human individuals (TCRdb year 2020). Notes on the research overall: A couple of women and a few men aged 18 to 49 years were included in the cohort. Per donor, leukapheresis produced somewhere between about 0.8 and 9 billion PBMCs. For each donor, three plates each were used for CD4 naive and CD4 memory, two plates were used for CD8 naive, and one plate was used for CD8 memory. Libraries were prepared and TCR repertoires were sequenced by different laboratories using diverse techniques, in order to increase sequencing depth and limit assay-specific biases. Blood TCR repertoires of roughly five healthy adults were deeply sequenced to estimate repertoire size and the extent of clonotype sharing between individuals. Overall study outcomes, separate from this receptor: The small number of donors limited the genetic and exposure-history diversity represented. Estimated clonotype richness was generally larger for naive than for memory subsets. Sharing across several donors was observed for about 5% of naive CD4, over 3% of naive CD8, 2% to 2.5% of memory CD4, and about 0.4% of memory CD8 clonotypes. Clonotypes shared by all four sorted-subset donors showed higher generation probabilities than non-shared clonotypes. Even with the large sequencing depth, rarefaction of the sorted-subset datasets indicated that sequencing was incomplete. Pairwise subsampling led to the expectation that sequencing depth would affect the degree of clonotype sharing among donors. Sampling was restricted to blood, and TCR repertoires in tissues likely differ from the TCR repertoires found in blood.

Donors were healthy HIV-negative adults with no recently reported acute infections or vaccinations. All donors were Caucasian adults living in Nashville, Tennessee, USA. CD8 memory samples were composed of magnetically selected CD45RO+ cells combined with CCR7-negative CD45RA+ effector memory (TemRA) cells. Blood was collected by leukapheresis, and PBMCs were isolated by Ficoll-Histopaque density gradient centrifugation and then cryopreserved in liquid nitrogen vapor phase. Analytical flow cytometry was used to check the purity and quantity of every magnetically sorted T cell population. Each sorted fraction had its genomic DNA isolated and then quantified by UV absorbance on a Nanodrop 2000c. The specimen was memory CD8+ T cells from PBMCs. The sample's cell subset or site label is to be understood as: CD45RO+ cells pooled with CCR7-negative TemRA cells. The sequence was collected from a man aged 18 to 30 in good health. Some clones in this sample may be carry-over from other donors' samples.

The nucleotide sequence is TGTGCCAGCAGCCCAGAAAGGGACACTCTTTCGGGGGGCTACACCTTC. Protein translation: CASSPERDTLSGGYTF. The chain employs TRBV7-9 and TRBJ1-2, and the D gene may be TRBD1, 6 bases matching. V and J lose 5 bases and 8 bases, and a span of 24 bases separates them. Via the germline V gene (reference sequence), CDR1 is SEHNR and CDR2 FQNEAQ. CDR3 length: 16 amino acids, cysteine to phenylalanine. Kept here is only the CDR3 DNA, which spans 48 bases and is read in frame from base 1.